This T cell receptor (beta chain) derives from a study of T cells in Graves' hyperthyroidism and ophthalmopathy. In germline, CDR1 is MNHEY, CDR2 SVGAGI. The CDR3 is 13 residues long. Trimming at V came to 7 bases and at J to 7 bases, leaving 10 bases not matched to a gene. TCR beta CDR3 region amplification was performed from RNA transcripts. RT-PCR in the first round (using the HTBI primer set) targeted the TCR CDR3. In TCRdb, the multiplex PCR reads were re-called with MiXCR into one record per CDR3 protein. The sample holds around 430,000 distinct CDR3 sequences; 15% are singletons and the top ten take about 30%.

Sequencing input: blood. The origin of this receptor is a woman aged 25 to 39 with Graves' hyperthyroidism. This chain connects TRBV6-5 to TRBJ2-7, with 7 bases fitting TRBD2. In nucleotides, the CDR3 is TGTGCCAGCATACCGCGGGACGGGGGGGAGCAGTACTTC. This encodes CASIPRDGGEQYF.